The clone carrying this TCR beta chain was counted once. The study recruited people aged roughly 18 to 100 years across more than 20 US areas. Clones were sequenced by immunoSEQ multiplex PCR, and TCRdb holds only the in-frame ones, with some missing. In the table there are approximately 280,000 clones, around 90% of which are singletons. This record belongs to a study of blood T cell repertoires in COVID-19. The ends were cut back, 1 base at V and 6 bases at J, with 13 bases in the middle. From germline, CDR1 is PRHDT and CDR2 FYEKMQ (reference sequence). The CDR3 covers 14 residues. This sequence joins TRBV13 and TRBJ2-7; D possibly corresponds to TRBD1 (5 bases). The sequence was obtained from a woman aged 18-30 years with acute COVID-19. The sample was PBMCs or T cells enriched from blood (not recorded which). DNA for the CDR3: TGTGCCAGCAGCTTAGTAGGGGCCCCCGGCGAGCAGTACTTC. It is translated as CASSLVGAPGEQYF.